The 22 T cell receptor beta chains presented below share a single source sample, sequenced in a study of blood T cell repertoires in COVID-19. Clones were read by immunoSEQ multiplex PCR, and TCRdb kept only the in-frame ones, dropping some. The sample includes approximately 290,000 clones, more than 65% of them seen just once. The sample taken for sequencing was peripheral blood. These receptors all stem from a person aged 70 to 80 with COVID-19, enrolled during active disease.

In its sample, this clone was seen once. The rearrangement joins TRBV7-2 to TRBJ2-7, with 7 bases lining up with TRBD2. The CDR3 loop spans 14 amino acids. From germline, CDR1 is SGHTA and CDR2 FQGNSA. V was clipped by 6 bases and J by 7 bases; unmatched bases: 12. The CDR3 DNA reads TGTGCCAGCAGATCCGGGACTACCTTTGGGGAGCAGTACTTC. This codes for CASRSGTTFGEQYF.

The rearrangement joins TRBV7-7 to TRBJ2-1, with 8 bases identical to TRBD2. Germline trimming cut 1 base from V and 0 bases from J; bases unmatched to any gene: 5. This CDR3 contains 17 residues. Germline V gene lookup returns CDR1 SSHAT and CDR2 FNYEAQ (reference sequence). The CDR3 spells CASSLGPRGGSYNEQFF. CDR3 coding DNA: TGTGCCAGCAGCTTAGGGCCCCGGGGGGGCTCCTACAATGAGCAGTTCTTC.

J is TRBJ2-7 and V is TRBV7-8, with D maybe TRBD2 (5 bases). The CDR3 spans 14 residues. Germline CDR1 is SGHVS and CDR2 is FQNEAQ. Trimming took 1 base from V and 2 from J, leaving 9 bases between them. The CDR3 nucleotides are TGTGCCAGCAGCTTAGTTCGGGGAGCCTACGAGCAGTACTTC. It translates to CASSLVRGAYEQYF.

The V call is TRBV18, the J call TRBJ1-3; tentative D call: TRBD1 (6 bases). The V and J ends lost 3 bases and 2 bases respectively, with 11 bases between them. Germline V gives CDR1 KGHSH, CDR2 LQKENI. CDR3 size: 15 residues. The CDR3 protein is CASSPRGAAGNTIYF. The DNA of the CDR3 is TGTGCCAGCTCACCCCGGGGGGCAGCTGGAAACACCATATATTTT.

The V call is TRBV24-1, the J call TRBJ1-2, with D perhaps matching TRBD1 (5 bases). CDR1 is KGHDR and CDR2 is SFDVKD in the germline V gene. The V and J ends lost 2 bases and 4 bases respectively, with 16 bases between them. This CDR3 spans 16 amino acids. CDR3 DNA: TGTGCCACCAGTGATTCACGCCCGACAGACCGCTATGGCTACACCTTC. Its translation is CATSDSRPTDRYGYTF.

The V and J genes are TRBV27 and TRBJ1-5; 7 positions match TRBD1. There are 18 residues in the CDR3. The germline gives CDR1 MNHEY, CDR2 SMNVEV (reference sequence). Germline trimming cut 6 bases from V and 0 bases from J; bases unmatched to any gene: 14. CDR3 amino acids: CASSPRDSIRYSNQPQHF. CDR3 DNA sequence: TGTGCCAGCAGCCCCCGGGACAGTATAAGATATAGCAATCAGCCCCAGCATTTT.

The chain recombines TRBV4-2 with TRBJ1-1, with 10 bases identical to TRBD1. Germline CDR1 reads LGHNA; CDR2 reads YNFKEQ. Losses at the gene ends were 1 base for V and 0 bases for J; bases not matched to a gene: 5. This CDR3 has 17 residues. The CDR3 DNA sequence: TGTGCCAGCAGCCAAGGACAGGGGGCGTTTATGAACACTGAAGCTTTCTTT. It is translated as CASSQGQGAFMNTEAFF.

This chain connects TRBV7-6 to TRBJ2-3; 8 bases fit TRBD2. J was trimmed by 2 bases and V by 0 bases; bases with no gene match: 4. This CDR3 spans 16 amino acids. Per the germline V gene, CDR1 is SGHVS and CDR2 is FNYEAQ. The CDR3 nucleotides read TGTGCCAGCAGCTTAGCGCGCGGGAGGAACACAGATACGCAGTATTTT. Translation gives CASSLARGRNTDTQYF.

This chain uses TRBV7-2 with TRBJ1-1, with 7 bases aligning to TRBD1. After removal of 5 bases from V and 7 bases from J, the junction contained 13 bases not matched to a gene. Germline V gene data show CDR1 as SGHTA and CDR2 as FQGNSA. The CDR3 spans 15 residues. The CDR3 DNA reads TGTGCCAGCAGCGCCAGTCCGGGACAGAAGTTTGAAGCTTTCTTT. Amino acids: CASSASPGQKFEAFF.

V is TRBV15 and J is TRBJ2-7; 9 positions agree with TRBD1. Germline lookup yields CDR1 LNHNV and CDR2 YYDKDF (reference sequence). The V segment lost 5 bases and the J segment 6 bases; nucleotides outside the gene matches: 17. The CDR3 sequence is 17 residues long. The CDR3 DNA sequence: TGTGCCACCAGCGAAGACAGGGGGTTTAATATGGCGGTCGAGCAGTACTTC. Translated: CATSEDRGFNMAVEQYF.

This clone has just a few counts. The chain has TRBV30 and TRBJ2-7; D is unclear. The V end lost 2 bases, the J end lost 5 bases, and 7 bases lay between the germline ends. CDR1 and CDR2 (germline): GTSNPN, SVGIG (reference sequence). The CDR3 extends over 11 amino acids. The CDR3 nucleotides are TGTGCCTGGAGTCGAGTCGACGAGCAGTACTTC. Protein product: CAWSRVDEQYF. Supplemented by reference TRBV30 and TRBJ2-7, the full variable domain reads SQTIHQWPATLVQPVGSPLSLECTVEGTSNPNLYWYRQAAGRGLQLLFYSVGIGQISSEVPQNLSASRPQDRQFILSSKKLLLSDSGFYLCAWSRVDEQYFGPGTRLTVT.

This rearrangement joins TRBV28 to TRBJ1-1; weak D call: TRBD1 (5 bases). The CDR3 has 11 amino acids. V gave up 8 bases and J gave up 7 bases, with 11 bases separating them. Germline CDR1 is MDHEN and CDR2 is SYDVKM. In DNA form, the CDR3 reads TGTGCCAGCTGGGGCCGTAATGAAGCTTTCTTT. As protein: CASWGRNEAFF.

The chain couples TRBV25-1 to TRBJ1-6; maybe TRBD1 (5 bases). Germline CDR1 reads MGHDK; CDR2 reads SYGVNS. This CDR3 comprises 14 residues. Deletions cut 8 bases from V and 7 bases from J, with 15 bases between. The CDR3 sequence is CASGGIGENSPLHF. The CDR3, as DNA: TGTGCCAGCGGAGGGATAGGGGAAAATTCACCCCTCCACTTT. Full variable domain (remainder filled in from reference TRBV25-1 and TRBJ1-6): EADIYQTPRYLVIGTGKKITLECSQTMGHDKMYWYQQDPGMELHLIHYSYGVNSTEKGDLSSESTVSRIRTEHFPLTLESARPSHTSQYLCASGGIGENSPLHFGNGTRLTVT.

The V call is TRBV10-3, the J call TRBJ2-2; 7 bases match TRBD2. CDR1 and CDR2 (germline): ENHRY, SYGVKD. J was trimmed by 2 bases and V by 6 bases; bases with no gene match: 9. This CDR3 has 16 amino acids. CDR3 region: CAIRHGGNTNTGELFF. CDR3 DNA: TGTGCCATCAGGCACGGGGGGAATACTAACACCGGGGAGCTGTTTTTT.

The CDR3 nucleotides read TGTGCCACCAGCAGAGATCGGGGGAGATTCTATGGCTACACCTTC. It is translated as CATSRDRGRFYGYTF. The chain uses TRBV15 and TRBJ1-2; perhaps TRBD1 as D (5 bases). This CDR3 is 15 amino acids long. The ends were cut back, 0 bases at V and 4 bases at J, with 12 bases in the middle. Germline values: CDR1 LNHNV, CDR2 YYDKDF (reference sequence).

The V gene is TRBV27, the J gene TRBJ1-5; no firm D call. CDR1 is MNHEY and CDR2 is SMNVEV in the germline V gene (reference sequence). The length of the CDR3 is 12 residues. V was cut by 3 bases and J by 9 bases, with 9 bases left in between. CDR3 nucleotides: TGTGCCAGCAGTTTTATAGGGAGGCCCCAGCATTTT. Protein product: CASSFIGRPQHF.

This clone is a singleton in its sample. The gene calls are TRBV3-1 (or the pseudogene TRBV3-2) and TRBJ2-5; possible D gene TRBD2, 6 bases. The CDR3 loop spans 12 amino acids. With 8 bases removed from V and 5 bases from J, the gap between germline ends came to 12 bases. Germline-derived CDR1 and CDR2 are LGHDT and YNNKEL (reference sequence). As DNA, the CDR3 is TGTGCCAGCGGGACCCGGGGGGAGACCCAGTACTTC. This codes for CASGTRGETQYF.

V and J are TRBV24-1 and TRBJ2-7, with 7 bases identical to TRBD1. The length of the CDR3 is 13 residues. The germline V gene encodes CDR1 KGHDR and CDR2 SFDVKD. The trim removed 4 bases at V and 4 bases at J, leaving 3 bases unmatched. The CDR3 coding sequence is TGTGCCACCAGTGACCTACAGGGGTACGAGCAGTACTTC. Translating gives CATSDLQGYEQYF.

This chain connects TRBV10-3 to TRBJ1-1; D is ambiguous. V lost 5 bases to trimming and J lost 0 bases, with 10 bases between them. CDR1 is ENHRY and CDR2 is SYGVKD in the germline V gene. CDR3 length equals 14 residues. Written as DNA, the CDR3 is TGTGCCATCAGTCCCGGGAGAATGAACACTGAAGCTTTCTTT. As protein: CAISPGRMNTEAFF.

The rearrangement links TRBV6-2 or TRBV6-3 to TRBJ1-5, with 8 positions matching TRBD1. The CDR3 has 15 residues. Germline lookup yields CDR1 MNHEY and CDR2 SVGEGT. Trimming removed 5 bases from V and 6 bases from J; junction bases left unmatched: 9. The CDR3 DNA is TGTGCCAGCAGTAACGGACAGGGTCTAGGTCAGCCCCAGCATTTT. It specifies CASSNGQGLGQPQHF.

This clone has only one observation. The chain uses TRBV2 and TRBJ1-5; 7 nucleotides align to TRBD1. The germline V gene encodes CDR1 SNHLY and CDR2 FYNNEI. Unmatched junction bases numbered 8, after V lost 6 bases and J lost 0 bases. The CDR3 sequence is 16 residues long. The CDR3 region has the DNA TGTGCCAGCAGACATGGACAGGTGGATAGCAATCAGCCCCAGCATTTT. Amino acids: CASRHGQVDSNQPQHF.

The chain couples TRBV7-2 to TRBJ2-7; perhaps TRBD2 as D (6 bases). The CDR3 loop spans 15 amino acids. Germline CDR1 is SGHTA and CDR2 is FQGNSA. Trimming cost V 1 base and J 1 base, with 11 bases left between them. The CDR3, as DNA: TGTGCCAGCAGCTTAGTCTCGGGGACTTCCTACGAGCAGTACTTC. It codes for CASSLVSGTSYEQYF.